This passage covers 20 T cell receptor beta chains from one sample sequenced in a study of T cells after yellow fever vaccination. TCRdb re-called the 5' RACE reads with MiXCR, one entry per CDR3 protein. The data hold around 180,000 distinct CDR3 sequences, with 6.2% observed a single time. The sequenced sample was CD4+ T cells sorted from PBMCs, obtained on the day of the first yellow fever vaccination. The source of these receptors is a man aged 18 to 35 who received the YFV17D yellow fever vaccine.

This chain connects TRBV5-1 to TRBJ2-5; tentative D call: TRBD1 (6 bases). Germline V gene lookup returns CDR1 SGHRS and CDR2 YFSETQ. The ends were cut back, 4 bases at V and 1 base at J, with 11 bases in the middle. CDR3 size: 14 residues. In DNA form, the CDR3 reads TGCGCCAGCAGCGTAGGACAGTTCCAAGAGACCCAGTACTTC. Its protein is CASSVGQFQETQYF. The variable domain in full, completed from reference TRBV5-1 and TRBJ2-5, reads KAGVTQTPRYLIKTRGQQVTLSCSPISGHRSVSWYQQTPGQGLQFLFEYFSETQRNKGNFPGRFSGRQFSNSRSEMNVSTLELGDSALYLCASSVGQFQETQYFGPGTRLLVL.

Only a few counts were recorded for this clonotype. V and J are TRBV30 and TRBJ1-2, with D uncertain. Germline CDR1 GTSNPN, CDR2 SVGIG (reference sequence). With 7 bases removed from V and 2 bases from J, the gap between germline ends came to 11 bases. CDR3 length: 12 amino acids. CDR3 bases: TGTGCCTCATTGTTATCCAACTATGGCTACACCTTC. Translating it yields CASLLSNYGYTF.

In this sample, this clonotype turned up many times. This chain links TRBV11-1 with TRBJ2-1; D is perhaps TRBD1 (7 bases). In germline, CDR1 is SGHAT, CDR2 FQDESV (reference sequence). The V gene lost 5 bases and the J gene lost 7 bases, with 12 bases spanning the gap. The CDR3 runs 13 residues. CDR3 region: CASSAGQTNEQFF. In DNA, the CDR3 is TGTGCCAGCAGCGCGGGACAGACAAATGAGCAGTTCTTC. The full variable domain, with the rest looked up from reference TRBV11-1 and TRBJ2-1, is EAEVAQSPRYKITEKSQAVAFWCDPISGHATLYWYRQILGQGPELLVQFQDESVVDDSQLPKDRFSAERLKGVDSTLKIQPAELGDSAMYLCASSAGQTNEQFFGPGTRLTVL.

V is TRBV4-1 and J is TRBJ1-1; D is unclear. The CDR3 loop spans 15 amino acids. Trimming took 1 base from V and 0 from J, leaving 9 bases between them. The V gene's germline CDR1 is MGHRA and CDR2 YSYEKL. In nucleotides, the CDR3 is TGCGCCAGCAGCCAAGTCAGACACTTGAACACTGAAGCTTTCTTT. Translated, it gives CASSQVRHLNTEAFF.

This clonotype was counted ten times or more. V usage is TRBV3-1 and J usage is TRBJ1-2, with D unresolved. The CDR3 sequence is 13 residues long. V lost 5 bases, J lost 8 bases, and 15 bases lay in between. CDR1 is LGHDT, CDR2 YNNKEL, per germline (reference sequence). CDR3 residues: CASSYTAFEGYTF. In DNA form, the CDR3 reads TGTGCCAGCAGCTACACGGCGTTTGAGGGCTACACCTTC.

This clonotype has more than one count but fewer than ten. The CDR3 DNA is TGTGCCAGCTCACCAGGAAGGCAGGGCAACATTCAGTACTTC. Translation gives CASSPGRQGNIQYF. The gene calls are TRBV18 and TRBJ2-4; D possibly corresponds to TRBD1 (5 bases). The CDR3 is 14 amino acids. V was trimmed by 2 bases and J by 7 bases, leaving 12 bases between them. In germline, CDR1 is KGHSH, CDR2 LQKENI.

This clonotype was seen many times. The chain uses TRBV11-2 and TRBJ1-1; D unresolved. Germline CDR1 is SGHAT and CDR2 is FQNNGV. The V gene lost 0 bases and the J gene lost 0 bases, with 11 bases spanning the gap. CDR3 length: 16 amino acids. CDR3 in DNA: TGTGCCAGCAGCTTAGAGTTTGGAAAAATGAACACTGAAGCTTTCTTT. Its protein is CASSLEFGKMNTEAFF.

The chain employs TRBV20-1 and TRBJ1-1; D possibly corresponds to TRBD1 (6 bases). The CDR3 runs 15 residues. Germline CDR1 DFQATT, CDR2 SNEGSKA (reference sequence). V lost 0 bases, J lost 4 bases, and 15 bases lay in between. CDR3 in amino acids: CSARDPTGPSTEAFF. The CDR3 nucleotides are TGCAGTGCTAGAGATCCAACAGGGCCGTCCACTGAAGCTTTCTTT.

This clonotype was counted a few times. The rearrangement uses TRBV4-3 and TRBJ1-2; D remains ambiguous. Germline V gives CDR1 LGHNA, CDR2 YSLEER. The V and J ends lost 3 bases and 7 bases respectively, with 21 bases between them. CDR3 length equals 16 residues. The CDR3 region has the DNA TGCGCCAGCAGCCATTACGCCGCGAGAAGAGATAGTGGCTACACCTTC. Its protein product is CASSHYAARRDSGYTF.

The rearrangement links TRBV4-2 to TRBJ1-2; TRBD1 aligns across 10 bases. V dropped 4 bases and J dropped 2; count of bases not matched to a gene: 25. The CDR3 runs to 22 residues. From germline, CDR1 is LGHNA and CDR2 YNFKEQ. The DNA of the CDR3 is TGTGCCAGCAGCCCCTGTCCGGGACAGGGGTATAATTGGATACGACCGAACTATGGCTACACCTTC. Its translation is CASSPCPGQGYNWIRPNYGYTF.

The sample holds a few counts of this clonotype. The chain carries TRBV18 and TRBJ1-1; no firm D call. The CDR3 totals 14 residues. V lost 0 bases and J 5 bases, leaving 10 bases between the germline ends. The germline CDR1 and CDR2 sequences are KGHSH and LQKENI. The CDR3 nucleotides read TGTGCCAGCTCACCACCGCCGTCGGGAACTGAAGCTTTCTTT. This codes for CASSPPPSGTEAFF.

This clonotype was counted ten times or more. This rearrangement joins TRBV5-5 to TRBJ2-7, with D perhaps assigned TRBD1 or TRBD2 (5 bases each). CDR1 and CDR2 (germline): SGHKS, YYEKEE (reference sequence). This CDR3 comprises 14 residues. Trimming stripped 4 bases from V and 0 bases from J, with 11 bases between. The CDR3 spells CASSQDGASYEQYF. CDR3 nucleotide sequence: TGTGCCAGCAGCCAAGACGGGGCCTCCTACGAGCAGTACTTC.

The chain recombines TRBV20-1 with TRBJ2-5, with a weak D call TRBD2 (6 bases). The CDR3 is 12 amino acids. Germline-derived CDR1 and CDR2 are DFQATT and SNEGSKA (reference sequence). V was trimmed by 5 bases and J by 5 bases, leaving 12 bases between them. CDR3 sequence reads: CSAGGSVETQYF. The CDR3 bases are TGCAGTGCTGGGGGGTCCGTGGAGACCCAGTACTTC.

The rearrangement joins TRBV20-1 to TRBJ1-1, with D uncertain. The CDR3 has 16 amino acids. Germline CDR1 is DFQATT and CDR2 is SNEGSKA (reference sequence). The V gene lost 0 bases and the J gene lost 0 bases, with 14 bases spanning the gap. In DNA, the CDR3 is TGCAGTGCTAGAGATACGTTGTGGGCAATGAACACTGAAGCTTTCTTT. Translating gives CSARDTLWAMNTEAFF.

This clonotype was recorded a few times. The CDR3 here is CASSPLAGGFETGELFF. CDR3 bases: TGCGCCAGCAGCCCCCTAGCGGGGGGCTTCGAGACCGGGGAGCTGTTTTTT. The chain joins TRBV5-1 to TRBJ2-2; 11 bases align to TRBD2. This CDR3 has 17 amino acids. Trimming removed 4 bases from V and 5 bases from J; junction bases left unmatched: 10. Germline V lookup: CDR1 SGHRS, CDR2 YFSETQ.

The gene calls are TRBV12-3 or TRBV12-4 and TRBJ2-5; D is possibly TRBD1 (6 bases). This CDR3 is built from 13 residues. V was cut by 3 bases and J by 5 bases, with 10 bases left in between. CDR3 in DNA: TGTGCCAGCAGTTTTGGACAGACTGAGACCCAGTACTTC. It encodes CASSFGQTETQYF.

This clonotype was observed many times. The rearrangement links TRBV4-2 to TRBJ2-5, with a weak D call TRBD2 (6 bases). The CDR3 covers 14 residues. The germline gives CDR1 LGHNA, CDR2 YNFKEQ. V was pared by 5 bases and J by 7 bases, with 17 bases between. The CDR3 DNA is TGTGCCAGCAGCTTCGGGAGCCCCATCGTGACCCAGTACTTC. It specifies CASSFGSPIVTQYF.

In this sample, this clonotype turned up many times. The chain uses TRBV20-1 and TRBJ2-5, with D possibly being TRBD1 (6 bases). The V gene's germline CDR1 is DFQATT and CDR2 SNEGSKA (reference sequence). CDR3 size: 15 residues. The V gene lost 0 bases and the J gene lost 5 bases, with 16 bases spanning the gap. The CDR3 nucleotides are TGCAGTGCTAGAGATTTCGGTCAGGGGCTGGAGACCCAGTACTTC. This translates into CSARDFGQGLETQYF.

The chain combines TRBV7-9 with TRBJ2-2; possible D gene TRBD1, 6 bases. CDR1 SEHNR and CDR2 FQNEAQ come from the germline V gene (reference sequence). This CDR3 has 14 residues. V lost 5 bases and J lost 3, with 10 bases in between. This CDR3 is CASSVRQDTGELFF. The CDR3 coding sequence is TGTGCCAGCAGCGTGCGACAGGACACCGGGGAGCTGTTTTTT.

V and J are TRBV24-1 and TRBJ2-3; D assignment may be TRBD1 or TRBD2 (5 bases each). Germline V gene sequence: CDR1 KGHDR, CDR2 SFDVKD. Between the trimmed V and J ends, which lost 3 bases and 4 bases, there was a span of 16 bases. The CDR3 is 16 amino acids. The CDR3 region is CATSDGWGPYADTQYF. The CDR3 region has the DNA TGTGCCACCAGTGATGGCTGGGGACCCTATGCAGATACGCAGTATTTT.